A single sample is the source of the 19 T cell receptor beta chains below, sequenced in a study of blood T cell repertoires in COVID-19. Measured with immunoSEQ multiplex PCR; TCRdb has only the in-frame clones, and not every one. The sample gives 150,000 to 200,000 clones, around 90% of which show up once; approximately 9% is in the top ten. Sequencing input: PBMCs or T cells enriched from blood (not recorded which). Source of these receptors: a woman younger than 35 who had recovered from COVID-19.

The chain combines TRBV19 with TRBJ1-3, with D unclear. The CDR3 is made up of 13 amino acids. V shed 3 bases and J shed 4 bases, with 7 bases lying between them. CDR1 and CDR2 from the germline V gene are LNHDA and SQIVND (reference sequence). CDR3 sequence reads: CASSMASGNTIYF. As DNA, the CDR3 is TGTGCCAGTAGTATGGCATCGGGAAACACCATATATTTT.

This clone was counted a single time. The genes are TRBV20-1 and TRBJ1-2; a possible D gene is TRBD1 (6 bases). Germline V gene data show CDR1 as DFQATT and CDR2 as SNEGSKA (reference sequence). The CDR3 extends over 16 amino acids. The ends were cut back, 3 bases at V and 8 bases at J, with 25 bases in the middle. The chain's CDR3 is CSASPPKGGGLDGYTF. The DNA for the CDR3 is TGCAGTGCTAGTCCGCCAAAGGGTGGGGGCTTAGACGGCTACACCTTC.

In this sample, this clone turned up once. The chain carries TRBV4-2 and TRBJ2-7; TRBD2 matches 7 bases. Per germline, CDR1 LGHNA and CDR2 YNFKEQ. The CDR3 length is 15 residues. V was clipped by 4 bases and J by 2 bases; unmatched bases: 8. In nucleotides, the CDR3 is TGTGCCAGCAGCCTACAAAGCGGGAACCCCTACGAGCAGTACTTC. Residues: CASSLQSGNPYEQYF.

This clone has just one count. This chain joins TRBV7-9 and TRBJ1-1; maybe TRBD1 (5 bases). The CDR3 totals 14 residues. The V and J ends lost 5 bases and 1 base respectively, with 11 bases between them. Germline loops: CDR1 SEHNR, CDR2 FQNEAQ (reference sequence). CDR3 nucleotides: TGTGCCAGCAGCCGCGGAGGGGAGAACACTGAAGCTTTCTTT. Translating it yields CASSRGGENTEAFF.

V gene TRBV19 combines with J gene TRBJ2-7; a weak D match, TRBD2 (6 bases). The V gene's germline CDR1 is LNHDA and CDR2 SQIVND (reference sequence). The CDR3 length is 14 residues. The ends were cut back, 7 bases at V and 0 bases at J, with 13 bases in the middle. CDR3 sequence reads: CASKRGLDSYEQYF. The CDR3 coding sequence is TGTGCCAGTAAGAGGGGACTCGACTCCTACGAGCAGTACTTC.

V usage is TRBV29-1 and J usage is TRBJ1-1; 9 nucleotides line up with TRBD1. V lost 7 bases to trimming and J lost 3 bases; unmatched junction nucleotides: 6. The length of the CDR3 is 13 residues. Germline V CDR1 and CDR2: SQVTM, ANQGSEA. This CDR3 reads CSAEQGADTEAFF. The CDR3 nucleotides read TGCAGCGCCGAACAGGGGGCGGACACTGAAGCTTTCTTT.

The V gene is TRBV2, the J gene TRBJ1-6; 8 nucleotides align to TRBD1. Germline-derived CDR1 and CDR2 are SNHLY and FYNNEI. The CDR3 runs 15 residues. V was pared by 3 bases and J by 9 bases, with 7 bases of the junction left unmatched. The CDR3 sequence is CASSDDQGAASPLHF. The CDR3 nucleotides are TGTGCCAGCAGTGATGACCAGGGGGCGGCTTCACCCCTCCACTTT.

The chain joins TRBV12-3 or TRBV12-4 to TRBJ1-5; D call uncertain. The V end was cut by 5 bases, the J end by 7 bases, with 12 bases between. CDR3 size: 13 residues. The CDR3 reads CASSPPPGQPQHF. The CDR3 DNA is TGTGCCAGCAGTCCCCCCCCGGGGCAGCCCCAGCATTTT.

There are a few counts of this clone. The rearrangement links TRBV7-2 to TRBJ2-7, with TRBD2 as a possible D gene (5 bases). This CDR3 spans 15 amino acids. Germline V gene lookup returns CDR1 SGHTA and CDR2 FQGNSA. Trimming cost V 1 base and J 1 base, with 11 bases left between them. CDR3 nucleotide sequence: TGTGCCAGCAGCTTAGTATCTGGCGGGTCCTACGAGCAGTACTTC. Translating gives CASSLVSGGSYEQYF.

V usage is TRBV18 and J usage is TRBJ2-7; maybe TRBD1 (6 bases). This CDR3 region has 14 residues. Trimming shortened V by 2 bases and J by 5 bases, and 13 bases separated the two germline ends. Germline values: CDR1 KGHSH, CDR2 LQKENI. CDR3 amino acids: CASSPEDSTNEQYF. CDR3 nucleotide sequence: TGTGCCAGCTCACCAGAGGACAGCACGAACGAGCAGTACTTC.

This clone was observed once. The chain employs TRBV11-1 and TRBJ2-2, with 8 nucleotides matching TRBD2. CDR3 length: 15 amino acids. Germline CDR1 reads SGHAT; CDR2 reads FQDESV (reference sequence). The V segment lost 3 bases and the J segment 1 base; nucleotides outside the gene matches: 1. The DNA for the CDR3 is TGTGCCAGCAGCTTGCTAGCGGGGAACACCGGGGAGCTGTTTTTT. Translation gives CASSLLAGNTGELFF. The full variable domain, with the rest looked up from reference TRBV11-1 and TRBJ2-2, is EAEVAQSPRYKITEKSQAVAFWCDPISGHATLYWYRQILGQGPELLVQFQDESVVDDSQLPKDRFSAERLKGVDSTLKIQPAELGDSAMYLCASSLLAGNTGELFFGEGSRLTVL.

The chain uses TRBV29-1 and TRBJ2-7, with a possible D match to TRBD1 (6 bases). The CDR3 is 12 residues long. CDR1 is SQVTM and CDR2 is ANQGSEA in the germline V gene. The ends were cut back, 7 bases at V and 0 bases at J, with 10 bases in the middle. DNA of the CDR3: TGCAGCGGAAGGGACAACTCCTACGAGCAGTACTTC. It codes for CSGRDNSYEQYF.

The rearrangement uses TRBV7-8 and TRBJ2-2; no firm D call. V lost 2 bases and J 3 bases, leaving 7 bases between the germline ends. Germline-derived CDR1 and CDR2 are SGHVS and FQNEAQ. The CDR3 has 14 amino acids. The CDR3 region has the DNA TGTGCCAGCAGCTTAAGTCCAGACACCGGGGAGCTGTTTTTT. This sequence encodes CASSLSPDTGELFF.

The chain couples TRBV28 to TRBJ2-2; perhaps TRBD2 as D (5 bases). The CDR3 contains 15 residues. The germline CDR1 and CDR2 sequences are MDHEN and SYDVKM. V gave up 9 bases and J gave up 6 bases, with 20 bases separating them. The CDR3, as DNA: TGTGCCAGTGGAGGAGGAGTTTACAGCGCCGGGGAGCTGTTTTTT. Protein: CASGGGVYSAGELFF.

This clone was seen just once. V and J are TRBV6-6 and TRBJ2-7; 9 nucleotides line up with TRBD1. This CDR3 is built from 14 residues. Trimming removed 6 bases from V and 7 bases from J; junction bases left unmatched: 10. Germline V gene sequence: CDR1 MNHNY, CDR2 SVGAGI (reference sequence). The CDR3 loop is CASSPGDRAGEQYF. CDR3 DNA sequence: TGTGCCAGCAGCCCAGGGGACAGGGCTGGGGAGCAGTACTTC.

In regard to this clone: This CDR3 is also generated by other DNA sequences in the sample. The V and J genes are TRBV7-3 and TRBJ2-1; the D gene is possibly TRBD2 (5 bases). Germline V gene lookup returns CDR1 SGHTA and CDR2 FQGTGA. The ends were cut back, 0 bases at V and 4 bases at J, with 7 bases in the middle. The CDR3 runs 14 residues. The CDR3, as DNA: TGTGCCAGCAGCTTAACAGGAGGATACAATGAGCAGTTCTTC. Protein product: CASSLTGGYNEQFF.

V usage is TRBV29-1 and J usage is TRBJ1-1, with unresolved D. V lost 5 bases and J 0 bases, leaving 10 bases between the germline ends. The CDR3 spans 13 residues. Germline V gene sequence: CDR1 SQVTM, CDR2 ANQGSEA. Here the CDR3 DNA reads TGCAGCGTTTCTGCCGCTATGAACACTGAAGCTTTCTTT. Protein sequence: CSVSAAMNTEAFF. The full variable domain, rest sourced from reference TRBV29-1 and TRBJ1-1, is SAVISQKPSRDICQRGTSLTIQCQVDSQVTMMFWYRQQPGQSLTLIATANQGSEATYESGFVIDKFPISRPNLTFSTLTVSNMSPEDSSIYLCSVSAAMNTEAFFGQGTRLTVV.

This clone showed up just once. This chain links TRBV5-4 with TRBJ2-2; 8 bases are a match to TRBD2. Germline trimming cut 4 bases from V and 7 bases from J; bases unmatched to any gene: 18. This CDR3 region has 18 residues. Germline CDR1 SGHNT, CDR2 YYREEE (reference sequence). The CDR3 sequence: CASSRSLAGQRLSGELFF. DNA for the CDR3: TGTGCCAGCAGCCGATCTTTAGCGGGGCAGAGGTTGAGCGGGGAGCTGTTTTTT.

V usage is TRBV28 and J usage is TRBJ2-7; 11 nucleotides match TRBD2. The CDR3 spans 17 residues. Germline V lookup: CDR1 MDHEN, CDR2 SYDVKM. With 6 bases clipped from V and 1 base from J, the junction kept 11 bases outside the gene matches. CDR3: CASREGTSGIISYEQYF. The CDR3 nucleotides read TGTGCCAGCAGGGAAGGGACTAGCGGAATTATTTCCTACGAGCAGTACTTC. Full variable domain (missing parts from reference TRBV28 and TRBJ2-7): DVKVTQSSRYLVKRTGEKVFLECVQDMDHENMFWYRQDPGLGLRLIYFSYDVKMKEKGDIPEGYSVSREKKERFSLILESASTNQTSMYLCASREGTSGIISYEQYFGPGTRLTVT.